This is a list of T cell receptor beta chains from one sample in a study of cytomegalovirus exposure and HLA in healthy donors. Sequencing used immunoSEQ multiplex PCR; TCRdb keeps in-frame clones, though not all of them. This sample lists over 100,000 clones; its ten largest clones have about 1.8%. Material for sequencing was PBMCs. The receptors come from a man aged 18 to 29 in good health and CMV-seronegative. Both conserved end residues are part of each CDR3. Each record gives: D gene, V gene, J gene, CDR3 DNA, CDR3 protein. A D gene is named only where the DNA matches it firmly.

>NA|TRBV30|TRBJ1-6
TGTGCCTGGAAAGGGGTTTCTAGTTCACCCCTCCACTTT
CAWKGVSSSPLHF
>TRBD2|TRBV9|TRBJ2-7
TGTGCCAGCAGCGTAGGCGGGAGGCCCAACTACGAGCAGTACTTC
CASSVGGRPNYEQYF
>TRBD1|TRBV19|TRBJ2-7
TGTGCCAGTAGTCTTCCGGGACAGGGACTATACGAGCAGTACTTC
CASSLPGQGLYEQYF
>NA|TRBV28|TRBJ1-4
TGTGCCATTGAGGGTGGCGGAGGAAAACTGTTTTTT
CAIEGGGGKLFF
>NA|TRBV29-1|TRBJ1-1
TGCAGCGTATTCCCGGGAGTTACTGGTGAAGCTTTCTTT
CSVFPGVTGEAFF
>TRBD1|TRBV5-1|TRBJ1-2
TGCGCCAGCAGCCTCGTGACAGGGGGCACGGATGGCTACACCTTC
CASSLVTGGTDGYTF
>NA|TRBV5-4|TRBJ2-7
TGTGCCAGCAGCTTGGGAGGACAAAACTTCGGGCAGTACTTC
CASSLGGQNFGQYF
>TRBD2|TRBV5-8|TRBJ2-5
TGTGCCAGCAGCTTGGGGTCTAGCGGGGCTCAAGAGACCCAGTACTTC
CASSLGSSGAQETQYF
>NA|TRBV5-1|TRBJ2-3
TGCGCCAGCAGCCTCAGGGGGGTCTTCACAGATACGCAGTATTTT
CASSLRGVFTDTQYF
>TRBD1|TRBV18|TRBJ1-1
TGTGCCAGCTCACCCCAGACAGGGGAGAACACTGAAGCTTTCTTT
CASSPQTGENTEAFF
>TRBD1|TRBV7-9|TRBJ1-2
TGTGCCAGCAGCTTTCTCAGGGGGCTGGCTAACTATGGCTACACCTTC
CASSFLRGLANYGYTF
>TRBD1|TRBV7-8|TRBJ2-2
TGTGCCAGCAGCTTCCCGGGACAGGGTGGAACCGGGGAGCTGTTTTTT
CASSFPGQGGTGELFF
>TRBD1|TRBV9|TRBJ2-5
TGTGCCAGCAGCGTGGGGACAGGGTTAGGGTTGGAGACCCAGTACTTC
CASSVGTGLGLETQYF
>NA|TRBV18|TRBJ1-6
TGTGCCAGCTCACCACCGGGGGGGAATTCACCCCTCCACTTT
CASSPPGGNSPLHF
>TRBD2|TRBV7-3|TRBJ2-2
TGTGCCAGCAGCTTACGCGGGGGGAACACCGGGGAGCTGTTTTTT
CASSLRGGNTGELFF
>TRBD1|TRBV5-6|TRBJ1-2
TGTGCCAGCAGCTTGCTCGGGACAGAGAACTATGGCTACACCTTC
CASSLLGTENYGYTF
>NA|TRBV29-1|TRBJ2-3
TGCAGCGTGGCGGGACAGCACACAGATACGCAGTATTTT
CSVAGQHTDTQYF
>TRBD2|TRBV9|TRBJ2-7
TGTGCCAGCGGACGAGGGACTAGCGGGCCCCACGAGCAGTACTTC
CASGRGTSGPHEQYF
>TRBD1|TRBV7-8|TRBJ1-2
TGTGCCAGCAGCTTAGAGGGACAGCCCTATGGCTACACCTTC
CASSLEGQPYGYTF
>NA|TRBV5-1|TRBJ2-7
TGCGCCAGCAATGCGGGGGCGTCCTACGAGCAGTACTTC
CASNAGASYEQYF
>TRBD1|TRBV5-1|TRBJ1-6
TGCGCCAGCAGCCTGGCCACCGGGACAGGGAAACGGTCCTATAATTCACCCCTCCACTTT
CASSLATGTGKRSYNSPLHF
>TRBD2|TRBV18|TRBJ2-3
TGTGCCAGCTCACCCGGTACTAGCGGCACAGATACGCAGTATTTT
CASSPGTSGTDTQYF